The 3 T cell receptor beta chains listed next were all sequenced from one sample in a study of blood T cell repertoires in COVID-19 (dated by TCRdb to about 2020). The library was obtained by the immunoSEQ multiplex PCR assay. The table was pulled from immuneACCESS by TCRdb, which kept in-frame rearrangements only. Such tables lose some clones; where checked, under half of the loss comes from unresolved V genes, and the rest has no known cause. The sample contains roughly 200,000 clones, about 87% of them found a single time. Under 2% of the sample rests with the top ten. Sequenced sample: peripheral blood. Receptors originate from a man between 65 and 85 years old with acute or convalescent COVID-19.

The V call is TRBV4-1, the J call TRBJ1-5; 9 positions match TRBD1. This CDR3 has 15 residues. V dropped 3 bases and J dropped 3; count of bases not matched to a gene: 3. Germline CDR1 reads MGHRA; CDR2 reads YSYEKL. The CDR3 sequence is CASSQTGGINQPQHF. The CDR3 DNA reads as TGCGCCAGCAGCCAGACAGGGGGGATCAATCAGCCCCAGCATTTT.

The chain has TRBV11-2 and TRBJ2-7, with 7 bases matching TRBD1. The germline V gene encodes CDR1 SGHAT and CDR2 FQNNGV. The length of the CDR3 is 15 residues. Unmatched junction bases numbered 10, after V lost 5 bases and J lost 3 bases. The CDR3, as DNA: TGTGCCAGCAGCCTACAGGGGACGGGTCGCTACGAGCAGTACTTC. Translated: CASSLQGTGRYEQYF.

The chain carries TRBV30 and TRBJ2-7, with unresolved D. Germline V CDR1 and CDR2: GTSNPN, SVGIG (reference sequence). Trimming cost V 5 bases and J 0 bases, with 8 bases left between them. This CDR3 is 12 amino acids long. CDR3 in DNA: TGTGCCTGGTCTAGTGGCTCCTACGAGCAGTACTTC. It specifies CAWSSGSYEQYF. Full variable domain (remainder filled in from reference TRBV30 and TRBJ2-7): SQTIHQWPATLVQPVGSPLSLECTVEGTSNPNLYWYRQAAGRGLQLLFYSVGIGQISSEVPQNLSASRPQDRQFILSSKKLLLSDSGFYLCAWSSGSYEQYFGPGTRLTVT.